This TCR beta chain was recorded in a study of response to subunit inactivated influenza vaccine. Whole-study findings and limits: The study's authors posited that every seasonal influenza vaccination enlists few new T cells.

This clonotype was seen a handful of times. Its specificity is unknown. With V trimmed by 6 bases and J by 7 bases, 8 bases remained unmatched. CDR1 and CDR2 (germline): SNHLY, FYNNEI. The CDR3 spans 14 residues. TCRdb reanalysed the RT-PCR reads using MiXCR and keeps one entry per CDR3 protein. The sample has about 650,000 distinct CDR3 sequences, around 16% seen once. This clonotype was sampled from a man over 45 who received an inactivated influenza vaccine. The chain joins TRBV2 to TRBJ1-1, with 10 bases lining up with TRBD1. Sequencing used PBMCs from blood, obtained 12 days after vaccination. CDR3 sequence reads: CASRPGQGVGEAFF. DNA of the CDR3: TGTGCCAGCAGACCAGGACAGGGGGTTGGTGAAGCTTTCTTT.